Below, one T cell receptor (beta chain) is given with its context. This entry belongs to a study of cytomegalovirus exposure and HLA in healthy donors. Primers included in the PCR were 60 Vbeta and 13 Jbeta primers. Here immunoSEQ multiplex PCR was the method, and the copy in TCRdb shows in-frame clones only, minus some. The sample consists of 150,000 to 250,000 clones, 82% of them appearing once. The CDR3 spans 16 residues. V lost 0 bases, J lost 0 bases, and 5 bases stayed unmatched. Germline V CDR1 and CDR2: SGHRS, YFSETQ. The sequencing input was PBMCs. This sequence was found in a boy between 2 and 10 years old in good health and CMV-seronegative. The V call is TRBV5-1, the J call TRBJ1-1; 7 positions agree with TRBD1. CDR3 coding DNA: TGCGCCAGCAGCTTGGGGCAGGGGGGAATGAACACTGAAGCTTTCTTT. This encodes CASSLGQGGMNTEAFF.